These 11 T cell receptor beta chains came from one sample sequenced in a study of T cell responses to AZD1222 COVID-19 vaccine. The protocol was immunoSEQ multiplex PCR, while the TCRdb copy is restricted to in-frame clones and leaves out a portion. The repertoire holds some 110,000 clones, 85% to 90% seen once, with under 3% in the top ten. Source: peripheral blood, taken on day 0 of AZD1222 vaccination. These receptors were taken from an adult in good health.

CDR3 loop: CASSPRTGVSKNIQYF. CDR3 nucleotides: TGTGCCAGCAGCCCTAGGACAGGGGTATCCAAAAACATTCAGTACTTC. This chain joins TRBV3-1 (or the pseudogene TRBV3-2) and TRBJ2-4; TRBD1 matches at 9 bases. CDR3 size: 16 residues. J gave up 2 bases and V 4 bases, and 6 bases lay outside the gene matches. Germline CDR1 is LGHDT and CDR2 is YNNKEL (reference sequence).

This clone has a handful of counts. For the CDR3, the DNA is TGTGCCAGCAGTGAAGAAGAGGGGGGCATCACTGAAGCTTTCTTT. Amino acids: CASSEEEGGITEAFF. This chain uses TRBV6-1 with TRBJ1-1; D perhaps matches TRBD1 (6 bases). With 1 base removed from V and 4 bases from J, the gap between germline ends came to 13 bases. This CDR3 spans 15 amino acids. The germline CDR1 and CDR2 sequences are MNHNS and SASEGT.

This clone was detected only once. The J gene is TRBJ2-1, the V gene TRBV29-1; 12 nucleotides line up with TRBD2. Trimming cost V 2 bases and J 11 bases; bases outside gene matches: 4. Germline V gene data show CDR1 as SQVTM and CDR2 as ANQGSEA. This CDR3 has 13 residues. The CDR3 spells CSVEPSGRAKQFF. The DNA of the CDR3 is TGCAGCGTTGAACCTAGCGGGAGGGCGAAGCAGTTCTTC.

The V call is TRBV7-9, the J call TRBJ1-1, with 9 bases fitting TRBD1. V shed 2 bases and J 1 base; nucleotides not matched to a gene: 5. This CDR3 comprises 16 residues. The V gene's germline CDR1 is SEHNR and CDR2 FQNEAQ (reference sequence). The DNA for the CDR3 is TGTGCCAGCAGCTTAATGGGACAGGGTTCGAACACTGAAGCTTTCTTT. It yields the protein CASSLMGQGSNTEAFF.

V is TRBV5-1 and J is TRBJ1-1; possible D gene TRBD1, 5 bases. This CDR3 spans 13 amino acids. V lost 9 bases to trimming and J lost 2 bases, with 14 bases between them. The germline V gene has CDR1 SGHRS and CDR2 YFSETQ. CDR3 sequence reads: CATRLTGNTEAFF. The CDR3 coding sequence is TGCGCCACCAGGCTTACAGGTAACACTGAAGCTTTCTTT.

V gene TRBV11-2 combines with J gene TRBJ1-1, with D perhaps matching TRBD1 (6 bases). The CDR3 runs 12 residues. The V end was cut by 3 bases, the J end by 4 bases, with 6 bases between. In germline, CDR1 is SGHAT, CDR2 FQNNGV. CDR3 residues: CASSFRGTEAFF. CDR3 nucleotides: TGTGCCAGCAGCTTCAGGGGCACTGAAGCTTTCTTT.

The V and J genes are TRBV5-6 and TRBJ2-5; tentatively, D is TRBD1 (5 bases). Looked up from germline, CDR1 is SGHDT and CDR2 is YYEEEE. The CDR3 runs 15 residues. With 2 bases removed from V and 5 bases from J, the gap between germline ends came to 16 bases. The CDR3 DNA reads TGTGCCAGCAGCTTTGGGGTTGCAGGGCTGGAGACCCAGTACTTC. This gives the protein CASSFGVAGLETQYF.

The chain carries TRBV5-6 and TRBJ1-1; 8 bases map to TRBD1. Germline V gene sequence: CDR1 SGHDT, CDR2 YYEEEE. With 4 bases clipped from V and 0 bases from J, the junction kept 8 bases outside the gene matches. CDR3 size: 16 residues. The CDR3 loop reads CASSRQGNNMNTEAFF. The CDR3 DNA reads TGTGCCAGCAGCCGACAGGGGAATAATATGAACACTGAAGCTTTCTTT.

The V and J genes are TRBV24-1 and TRBJ1-5; D is unclear. The CDR3 extends over 15 amino acids. CDR1 and CDR2 (germline): KGHDR, SFDVKD. V was shortened by 2 bases and J by 1 base, with 8 bases between the two germline ends. Written as DNA, the CDR3 is TGTGCCACCAGTGATTGCACAGTCAGCAATCAGCCCCAGCATTTT. Its translation: CATSDCTVSNQPQHF.

V is TRBV10-3 and J is TRBJ2-3; D is uncertain. This CDR3 is 14 amino acids long. The V gene's germline CDR1 is ENHRY and CDR2 SYGVKD. V was pared by 4 bases and J by 2 bases, with 10 bases between. The CDR3 bases are TGTGCCATCAGTGGTACTGGTACCACAGATACGCAGTATTTT. It translates to CAISGTGTTDTQYF.

The chain joins TRBV15 to TRBJ2-1, with D uncertain. CDR1 and CDR2 from the germline V gene are LNHNV and YYDKDF (reference sequence). The CDR3 is made up of 12 amino acids. The V gene lost 0 bases and the J gene lost 6 bases, with 3 bases spanning the gap. CDR3: CATSREGNEQFF. CDR3 DNA sequence: TGTGCCACCAGCAGAGAAGGCAATGAGCAGTTCTTC.